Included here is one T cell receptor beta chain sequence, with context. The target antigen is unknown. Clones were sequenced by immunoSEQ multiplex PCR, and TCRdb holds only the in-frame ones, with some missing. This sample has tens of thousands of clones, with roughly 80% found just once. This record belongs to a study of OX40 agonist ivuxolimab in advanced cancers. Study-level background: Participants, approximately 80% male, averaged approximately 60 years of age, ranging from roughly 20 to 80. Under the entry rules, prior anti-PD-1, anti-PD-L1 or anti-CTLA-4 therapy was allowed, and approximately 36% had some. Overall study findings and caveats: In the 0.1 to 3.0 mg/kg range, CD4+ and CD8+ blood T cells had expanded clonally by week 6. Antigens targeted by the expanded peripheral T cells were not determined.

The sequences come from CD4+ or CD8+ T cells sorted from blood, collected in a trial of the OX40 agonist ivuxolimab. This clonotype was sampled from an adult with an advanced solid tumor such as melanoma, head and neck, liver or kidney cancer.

The CDR3 sequence is CASSLGGAPSFYNEQFF. The CDR3 DNA sequence: TGTGCCAGCAGCTTGGGGGGGGCTCCTAGCTTTTACAATGAGCAGTTCTTC. The chain joins TRBV7-6 to TRBJ2-1; a possible D gene is TRBD2 (7 bases). Germline CDR1 SGHVS, CDR2 FNYEAQ. V was shortened by 3 bases and J by 4 bases, with 19 bases between the two germline ends. There are 17 residues in the CDR3.